This T cell receptor beta chain was sequenced during a study of T cells in women clearing cervical HPV infection. Study context: Controls gave blood once infection was undetectable; cases at lesion identification. HLA type could not be excluded as a confounder.

V lost 5 bases and J 8 bases, leaving 17 bases between the germline ends. The germline gives CDR1 SGHVS, CDR2 FQNEAQ. The CDR3 is 14 amino acids. The assay was immunoSEQ multiplex PCR, and TCRdb's table has in-frame clones only and misses some. The specimen's table records roughly 48,000 clones. MY09/MY11 PCR detected cervical HPV DNA; dot-blot assigned genotypes. Comments on this clone: The read finishes 3 residues shy of the CDR3 end, and the germline J gene is used to complete it.

The rearrangement uses TRBV7-8 and TRBJ2-3, with D perhaps matching TRBD1 or TRBD2 (6 bases each). Sequenced input: blood buffy coat. The TCR originated in a woman aged 18 to 75 with a cervical HPV16 infection that either progressed to CIN3+ or cleared (not recorded which). The covered CDR3 bases are TGTGCCAGCAGCACGCCGACAGGAGGGTCTACG. This encodes CASSTPTGGST. The whole CDR3 sequence reads CASSTPTGGSTQYF. The complete variable domain, with remaining parts taken from reference TRBV7-8 and TRBJ2-3, reads GAGVSQSPRYKVAKRGQDVALRCDPISGHVSLFWYQQALGQGPEFLTYFQNEAQLDKSGLPSDRFFAERPEGSVSTLKIQRTQQEDSAVYLCASSTPTGGSTQYFGPGTRLTVL.